This T cell receptor (beta chain) derives from a study of blood T cell repertoires in COVID-19. In the study overall: Some COVID-19 samples were acute and others convalescent; all came from the United States, Italy and Spain. The cDNA or gDNA used as material had been derived from T cells, B-cell-depleted T cells, or PBMCs.

Per germline, CDR1 DFQATT and CDR2 SNEGSKA (reference sequence). V was shortened by 5 bases and J by 9 bases, with 11 bases between the two germline ends. The CDR3 totals 11 residues. Original data processing: For nucleated cells, counts were estimated from reference gene primer amplification. The protocol was immunoSEQ multiplex PCR, while the TCRdb copy is restricted to in-frame clones and leaves out a portion. D and trimming were read from the DNA, whereas the V and J calls and clone size are those reported in that table. The profile shows 70,000 or so clones, roughly 71% of them singletons. Followed over time, Seattle patients had been enrolled while infection was active.

This clonotype was sampled from a man aged 55 to 69 with COVID-19, enrolled during active disease. The V call is TRBV20-1, the J call TRBJ2-1, with TRBD1 as a possible D gene (6 bases). The sequencing sample was made of peripheral blood. CDR3 loop: CSARTGIEQFF. The CDR3 DNA reads as TGCAGTGCTCGCACAGGGATTGAGCAGTTCTTC.